This T cell receptor (beta chain) is from a study of Graves' ophthalmopathy and Graves' hyperthyroidism. Researchers took RNA transcripts and amplified TCR beta CDR3 regions from them. Second-round multiplex PCR came after first-round RT-PCR with HTBI primers. TCRdb itself ran the multiplex PCR reads through MiXCR, one entry per CDR3 protein. The table lists hundreds of thousands of distinct CDR3 sequences, about an eighth of them singletons, with 8% to 10% in the top ten. CDR1 is MNHEY, CDR2 SVGEGT, per germline. Between the trimmed V and J ends, which lost 5 bases and 2 bases, there was a span of 27 bases. The CDR3 consists of 19 residues. Study-wide findings and caveats: A model built from 13 signatures distinguished ophthalmopathy from stable hyperthyroidism with approximately 89% sensitivity and approximately 80% specificity.

Diagnosis relied on clinical symptoms, serum thyroxine, TRAb, thyroid ultrasound and orbital computed tomography. This clonotype was observed at least ten times. The antigen remains undetermined. This sequence joins TRBV6-2 or TRBV6-3 and TRBJ1-2, with D perhaps TRBD1 (6 bases). This TCR came from a woman aged 25 to 39 with Graves' ophthalmopathy. Material: blood. The CDR3 DNA sequence: TGTGCCAGCAGTCCCGCAGGACAGCCACTTCTTCTTTTGAACTATGGCTACACCTTC. It codes for CASSPAGQPLLLLNYGYTF.